Below are 23 T cell receptor beta chains sequenced from a single sample in a study of cytomegalovirus exposure and HLA in healthy donors. Primers included in the PCR were 60 Vbeta and 13 Jbeta primers. Clones were read by immunoSEQ multiplex PCR, and TCRdb kept only the in-frame ones, dropping some. The sample holds about 110,000 clones, roughly four fifths seen once. Input material: PBMCs. These receptors were obtained from a man in his fifties or sixties in good health and CMV-seronegative.

The V and J genes are TRBV19 and TRBJ1-4; D ambiguous. The germline V gene encodes CDR1 LNHDA and CDR2 SQIVND (reference sequence). The CDR3 totals 13 residues. V was shortened by 3 bases and J by 7 bases, with 9 bases between the two germline ends. For the CDR3, the DNA is TGTGCCAGTAGTATCGCTCGGGGTGAAAAACTGTTTTTT. It specifies CASSIARGEKLFF.

This rearrangement joins TRBV28 to TRBJ1-2, with TRBD1 matching over 7 bases. This CDR3 contains 15 residues. CDR1 and CDR2 (germline): MDHEN, SYDVKM. V gave up 5 bases and J gave up 3 bases; unmatched junction bases: 9. Here the CDR3 reads CASSLGQPGDYGYTF. The CDR3 DNA is TGTGCCAGCAGTCTGGGACAGCCGGGAGACTATGGCTACACCTTC.

The chain has TRBV19 and TRBJ2-1; maybe TRBD2 (6 bases). The V and J ends lost 3 bases and 4 bases respectively, with 13 bases between them. CDR1 LNHDA and CDR2 SQIVND come from the germline V gene (reference sequence). The CDR3 covers 15 residues. The CDR3 spells CASSIEGLDYNEQFF. The CDR3 coding sequence is TGTGCCAGTAGTATTGAGGGACTTGATTACAATGAGCAGTTCTTC.

This chain joins TRBV2 and TRBJ2-3; D may be TRBD1 (5 bases). CDR3 length equals 13 residues. Trimming left V 5 bases short and J 5 bases short, with 11 bases between. CDR1 SNHLY and CDR2 FYNNEI come from the germline V gene. The CDR3 sequence: CASSRQKQDTQYF. Here the CDR3 DNA reads TGTGCCAGCAGTAGACAGAAGCAAGATACGCAGTATTTT. Filled out from reference TRBV2 and TRBJ2-3, the complete variable domain reads EPEVTQTPSHQVTQMGQEVILRCVPISNHLYFYWYRQILGQKVEFLVSFYNNEISEKSEIFDDQFSVERPDGSNFTLKIRSTKLEDSAMYFCASSRQKQDTQYFGPGTRLTVL.

This chain links TRBV11-1 with TRBJ1-1, with TRBD1 matching over 7 bases. From germline, CDR1 is SGHAT and CDR2 FQDESV (reference sequence). The CDR3 length is 13 residues. J was trimmed by 4 bases and V by 5 bases; bases with no gene match: 4. The CDR3 DNA reads as TGTGCCAGCAGCCTAGACAGGGCCACTGAAGCTTTCTTT. Protein product: CASSLDRATEAFF.

V and J are TRBV10-3 and TRBJ2-3; D not resolved. This CDR3 comprises 14 residues. Germline values: CDR1 ENHRY, CDR2 SYGVKD. V shed 4 bases and J shed 4 bases, with 12 bases lying between them. The CDR3 region is CAISGVFSSDTQYF. Here the CDR3 DNA reads TGTGCCATCAGTGGCGTCTTTAGCTCAGATACGCAGTATTTT.

This rearrangement joins TRBV5-1 to TRBJ2-3; 10 nucleotides align to TRBD2. The CDR3 runs to 17 residues. V dropped 4 bases and J dropped 3; count of bases not matched to a gene: 11. Germline assignment: CDR1 SGHRS and CDR2 YFSETQ. CDR3 DNA: TGCGCCAGCAGCCCTACTAGCGGGGACCCCACTACAGATACGCAGTATTTT. Encoded protein: CASSPTSGDPTTDTQYF.

The chain carries TRBV30 and TRBJ2-7; possible D gene TRBD2, 5 bases. This CDR3 is built from 11 residues. V gave up 6 bases and J gave up 3 bases, with 9 bases separating them. Germline V gives CDR1 GTSNPN, CDR2 SVGIG (reference sequence). The CDR3 region is CACFRGYEQYF. The CDR3 nucleotides read TGTGCCTGCTTCCGGGGCTACGAGCAGTACTTC.

J is TRBJ2-3 and V is TRBV5-4, with TRBD2 as a possible D gene (7 bases). Trimming stripped 4 bases from V and 4 bases from J, with 19 bases between. Germline-derived CDR1 and CDR2 are SGHNT and YYREEE (reference sequence). The CDR3 length is 16 residues. The CDR3 nucleotides are TGTGCCAGCAGCCTCTTAGCCGGGGGGCCTGCAGATACGCAGTATTTT. It encodes CASSLLAGGPADTQYF.

This chain connects TRBV10-2 to TRBJ1-5, with 9 bases fitting TRBD1. CDR3 length: 15 residues. The ends lost 7 bases at V and 3 bases at J; junction bases unmatched: 7. The germline gives CDR1 WSHSY, CDR2 SAAADI. In DNA, the CDR3 is TGCGCCAGCACCCCAGGGACAGGGTACAATCAGCCCCAGCATTTT. Translation: CASTPGTGYNQPQHF.

The table lists this clone with a count of one. The V call is TRBV19, the J call TRBJ1-3; D not resolved. The V and J ends lost 5 bases and 4 bases respectively, with 15 bases between them. The length of the CDR3 is 15 residues. The germline gives CDR1 LNHDA, CDR2 SQIVND (reference sequence). The CDR3 protein is CASSDTASGGNTIYF. The CDR3, as DNA: TGTGCCAGTAGTGATACAGCCTCGGGGGGAAACACCATATATTTT.

The V call is TRBV5-1, the J call TRBJ1-1; possibly TRBD1 for D (6 bases). Germline CDR1 and CDR2: SGHRS and YFSETQ. The V end was cut by 4 bases, the J end by 1 base, with 26 bases between. The CDR3 is 19 amino acids. In DNA form, the CDR3 reads TGCGCCAGCAGCCCTCAAGGGAGGGGGTTCTTCTCGTCGAACACTGAAGCTTTCTTT. Its protein product is CASSPQGRGFFSSNTEAFF.

The sample holds one count of this clone. The chain recombines TRBV6-6 with TRBJ1-4, with TRBD1 matching 7 bases. This CDR3 has 15 residues. J gave up 0 bases and V 6 bases, and 4 bases lay outside the gene matches. Germline CDR1 reads MNHNY; CDR2 reads SVGAGI (reference sequence). The CDR3 nucleotides read TGTGCCAGCAGGCGTACAGGGGCAACTAATGAAAAACTGTTTTTT. Translating it yields CASRRTGATNEKLFF.

V is TRBV2 and J is TRBJ1-2, with TRBD1 identical over 8 bases. CDR1 SNHLY and CDR2 FYNNEI come from the germline V gene. The CDR3 consists of 14 residues. Trimming cost V 6 bases and J 6 bases; bases outside gene matches: 9. The CDR3 coding sequence is TGTGCCAGCAGCATATTGGACAGGGAACATGGCTACACCTTC. This sequence encodes CASSILDREHGYTF.

This clone was counted a few times. The CDR3 spells CASSFRTAQETQYF. In nucleotides, the CDR3 is TGTGCCAGCAGCTTCCGGACAGCCCAAGAGACCCAGTACTTC. V is TRBV5-6 and J is TRBJ2-5, with TRBD1 as a possible D gene (6 bases). Looked up from germline, CDR1 is SGHDT and CDR2 is YYEEEE. The V and J ends lost 2 bases and 1 base respectively, with 9 bases between them. The CDR3 extends over 14 amino acids. The variable domain in full, with the rest retrieved from reference TRBV5-6 and TRBJ2-5, is DAGVTQSPTHLIKTRGQQVTLRCSPKSGHDTVSWYQQALGQGPQFIFQYYEEEERQRGNFPDRFSGHQFPNYSSELNVNALLLGDSALYLCASSFRTAQETQYFGPGTRLLVL.

The chain employs TRBV29-1 and TRBJ2-5; 8 bases match TRBD1. V gave up 6 bases and J gave up 5 bases; unmatched junction bases: 5. Germline V CDR1 and CDR2: SQVTM, ANQGSEA. The CDR3 spans 12 residues. The CDR3 is CSVRTGTETQYF. The CDR3 DNA sequence: TGCAGCGTAAGGACAGGGACCGAGACCCAGTACTTC.

In this sample, this clone turned up a few times. The chain recombines TRBV6-5 with TRBJ1-1; 7 nucleotides line up with TRBD1. The CDR3 sequence is 16 residues long. Germline CDR1 reads MNHEY; CDR2 reads SVGAGI. V was pared by 0 bases and J by 4 bases, with 8 bases of the junction left unmatched. For the CDR3, the DNA is TGTGCCAGCAGTTACTCCGGGACAGCCTATGTCACTGAAGCTTTCTTT. Its translation: CASSYSGTAYVTEAFF.

In its sample, this clone was seen a few times. This chain uses TRBV5-6 with TRBJ1-2; possibly TRBD1 for D (6 bases). Germline V gives CDR1 SGHDT, CDR2 YYEEEE. The CDR3 sequence is 14 residues long. Trimming took 3 bases from V and 2 from J, leaving 11 bases between them. CDR3 in DNA: TGTGCCAGCAGCTCGGGACAAAGAAACTATGGCTACACCTTC. Its protein product is CASSSGQRNYGYTF.

The J gene is TRBJ2-5, the V gene TRBV7-7, with D possibly TRBD1 on 6 matching bases. With 3 bases removed from V and 5 bases from J, the gap between germline ends came to 13 bases. The CDR3 is 14 residues long. The V gene's germline CDR1 is SSHAT and CDR2 FNYEAQ (reference sequence). CDR3 loop: CASSFAGAGETQYF. The CDR3 DNA reads TGTGCCAGCAGCTTCGCAGGGGCCGGGGAGACCCAGTACTTC.

The J gene is TRBJ1-1, the V gene TRBV5-1; D gene unclear. This CDR3 region has 13 residues. V was clipped by 1 base and J by 0 bases, with 4 bases between them. CDR1 and CDR2 from the germline V gene are SGHRS and YFSETQ. For the CDR3, the DNA is TGCGCCAGCAGCTTGATATTGAACACTGAAGCTTTCTTT. Translation: CASSLILNTEAFF.

The chain uses TRBV5-8 and TRBJ2-1; TRBD2 aligns across 10 bases. CDR1 and CDR2 (germline): SGHTS, YDEGEE. Germline trimming cut 1 base from V and 5 bases from J; bases unmatched to any gene: 6. This CDR3 has 16 amino acids. The CDR3 protein is CASSLLPLAGDNEQFF. The CDR3 nucleotides read TGTGCCAGCAGCTTGCTCCCGCTAGCGGGGGACAATGAGCAGTTCTTC.

In its sample, this clone is medium-sized. The rearrangement joins TRBV6-6 to TRBJ2-2; tentative D call: TRBD2 (6 bases). The CDR3 runs 16 residues. Trimming removed 6 bases from V and 2 bases from J, with 16 bases in between. CDR1 and CDR2 (germline): MNHNY, SVGAGI (reference sequence). The CDR3 sequence: CASSDPGGANTGELFF. The DNA of the CDR3 is TGTGCCAGCAGCGACCCCGGGGGAGCCAACACCGGGGAGCTGTTTTTT.

The V call is TRBV7-9, the J call TRBJ2-3; 8 nucleotides line up with TRBD2. V trimming: 4 bases; J trimming: 0 bases; junction bases outside the gene matches: 12. The CDR3 extends over 18 amino acids. In germline, CDR1 is SEHNR, CDR2 FQNEAQ (reference sequence). CDR3: CASSSQGLAGTSTDTQYF. The CDR3 nucleotides are TGTGCCAGCAGCTCACAGGGCTTAGCGGGGACTAGCACAGATACGCAGTATTTT.